These 2 T cell receptor beta chains share one sample of origin, sequenced in a study of response to subunit inactivated influenza vaccine. TCRdb re-analysed the RT-PCR reads in MiXCR, keeping a single row per CDR3 protein. The repertoire holds approximately 530,000 distinct CDR3 sequences, with 10% to 15% as singletons. The starting material was PBMCs from blood, obtained around seven weeks after vaccination. Receptors were obtained from a man in his fifties or sixties who received an inactivated influenza vaccine.

This clonotype was seen at least ten times. The CDR3 is CSARGLAGEQFF. DNA for the CDR3: TGCAGTGCTAGGGGACTAGCAGGGGAGCAGTTCTTC. V gene TRBV20-1 combines with J gene TRBJ2-1, with TRBD2 matching 9 bases. Germline V gene sequence: CDR1 DFQATT, CDR2 SNEGSKA (reference sequence). The CDR3 has 12 residues. After removal of 3 bases from V and 10 bases from J, the junction contained 4 bases not matched to a gene.

This clonotype appeared many times. The rearrangement uses TRBV20-1 and TRBJ2-3; 11 nucleotides match TRBD2. The CDR3 is 14 residues long. J gave up 5 bases and V 2 bases, and 3 bases lay outside the gene matches. The germline CDR1 and CDR2 sequences are DFQATT and SNEGSKA (reference sequence). CDR3 DNA: TGCAGTGCTAGAAAACTAGCGGGAGAAGATACGCAGTATTTT. Residues: CSARKLAGEDTQYF.